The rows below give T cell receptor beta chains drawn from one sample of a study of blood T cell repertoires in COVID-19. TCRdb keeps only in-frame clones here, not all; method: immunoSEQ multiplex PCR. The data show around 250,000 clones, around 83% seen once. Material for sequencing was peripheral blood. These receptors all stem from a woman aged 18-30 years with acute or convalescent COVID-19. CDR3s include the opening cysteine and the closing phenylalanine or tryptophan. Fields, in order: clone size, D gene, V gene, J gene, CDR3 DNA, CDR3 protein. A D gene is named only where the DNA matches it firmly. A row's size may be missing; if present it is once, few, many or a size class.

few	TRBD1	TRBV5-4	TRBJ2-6	TGTGCCAGCAGCATGCCGACAGGGGTCCTCCCTGGGGCCAACGTCCTGACTTTC	CASSMPTGVLPGANVLTF
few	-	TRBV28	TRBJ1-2	TGTGCCAGCAGTTTGTCTGCAGGGGCGGGCTACACCTTC	CASSLSAGAGYTF
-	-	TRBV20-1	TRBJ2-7	TGCAGTGCTCCCCTCGGTGGCGAGCAGTACTTC	CSAPLGGEQYF
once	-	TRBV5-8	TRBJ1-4	TGTGCCAGCAGCTTGCTTAGACCAACCAGGGGAGAAAAACTGTTTTTT	CASSLLRPTRGEKLFF
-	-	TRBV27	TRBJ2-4	TGTGCCAGCAGTTTGACAGTCCTAGCCAAAAACATTCAGTACTTC	CASSLTVLAKNIQYF
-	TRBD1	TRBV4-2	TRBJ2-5	TGTGCCAGCAGCCAAGATATAGGACAGGGGGCGGGATACAAGACCCAGTACTTC	CASSQDIGQGAGYKTQYF
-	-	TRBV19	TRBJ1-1	TGTGCCAGTAGTATGGGGCCTTCGAACACTGAAGCTTTCTTT	CASSMGPSNTEAFF
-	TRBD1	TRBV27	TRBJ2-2	TGTGCCAGCAGTTCGGGACAGGGGAGGACCGGGGAGCTGTTTTTT	CASSSGQGRTGELFF
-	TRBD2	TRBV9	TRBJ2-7	TGTGCCAGCAGCGTGACTAGCGTCGAGCGTGAGCAGTACTTC	CASSVTSVEREQYF
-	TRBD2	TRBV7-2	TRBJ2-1	TGTGCCAGCAGCAACGGACTAGCGGGGAATGAGCAGTTCTTC	CASSNGLAGNEQFF
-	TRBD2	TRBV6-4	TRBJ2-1	TGTGCCAGCAGTGACTCCGGCGGGAGCTTCCTCAATGAGCAGTTCTTC	CASSDSGGSFLNEQFF
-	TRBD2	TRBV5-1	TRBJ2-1	TGCGCCAGCAGCTTGGACCTAGCGGGAGCCCTTGAGCAGTTCTTC	CASSLDLAGALEQFF
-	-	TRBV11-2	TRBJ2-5	TGTGCCAGCAGCCTCGGACTTCAAGAGACCCAGTACTTC	CASSLGLQETQYF
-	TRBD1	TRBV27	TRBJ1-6	TGTGCCAGCAGAATGACAGGGGGCAAAAATTCACCCCTCCACTTT	CASRMTGGKNSPLHF
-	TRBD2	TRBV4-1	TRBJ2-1	TGCGCCAGCAGCCAAGAATTGGCTAGCGGCAGTAGCTCCTACAATGAGCAGTTCTTC	CASSQELASGSSSYNEQFF
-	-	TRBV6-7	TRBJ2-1	TGTGCCAGCAGTTACTCCCCGGTGTACCACCACCTTTACAATGAGCAGTTCTTC	CASSYSPVYHHLYNEQFF
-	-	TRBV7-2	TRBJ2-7	TGTGCCAGCAGCTTAAGTGGTAGCTCCTACGAGCAGTACTTC	CASSLSGSSYEQYF
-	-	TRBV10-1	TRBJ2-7	TGCGCCAGCAGTGAGGAGGGAGGCCCCGAGCAGTACTTC	CASSEEGGPEQYF
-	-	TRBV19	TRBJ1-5	TGTGCCAGTAGTATAGTTTCGGGGGTCAATCAGCCCCAGCATTTT	CASSIVSGVNQPQHF
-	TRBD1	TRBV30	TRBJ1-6	TGTGCCTGGGGACAGGGGAATTCACCCCTCCACTTT	CAWGQGNSPLHF
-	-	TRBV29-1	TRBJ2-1	TGCAGCGTTGAAGTTCCGTGGGGGCCCTCCTACAATGAGCAGTTCTTC	CSVEVPWGPSYNEQFF
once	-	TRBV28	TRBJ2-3	TGTGCCAGCAGTTTATTCAGCGCCCATCGCACAGATACGCAGTATTTT	CASSLFSAHRTDTQYF
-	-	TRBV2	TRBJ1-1	TGTGCCCACGAAAGGGGAAGGAACACTGAAGCTTTCTTT	CAHERGRNTEAFF
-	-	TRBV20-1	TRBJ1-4	TGCAGTGCTAGTTTACAGAAAAAACTGTTTTTT	CSASLQKKLFF
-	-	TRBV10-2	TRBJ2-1	TGCGCCAGCAGTGAGTTCAACAATGAGCAGTTCTTC	CASSEFNNEQFF
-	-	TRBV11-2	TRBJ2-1	TGTGCCAGCAGCTTAGACCGGGAGTGGTACAATGAGCAGTTCTTC	CASSLDREWYNEQFF
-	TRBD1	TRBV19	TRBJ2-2	TGTGCCACTGAACCGGGACAGGGTACCGGGGAGCTGTTTTTT	CATEPGQGTGELFF